Included here is one T cell receptor beta chain sequence, with context. Data came from immunoSEQ multiplex PCR; TCRdb stores just in-frame clones and leaves some out. The sample consists of roughly 68,000 clones, 84% of them appearing once. The sample comes from a study of OX40 agonist ivuxolimab in advanced cancers. On the study more broadly: An agonistic human IgG2 monoclonal antibody against OX40 (CD134) was given.

CDR3 length equals 14 residues. V lost 5 bases and J lost 7, with 17 bases in between. Germline values: CDR1 KGHSH, CDR2 LQKENI. This TCR was sampled from an adult with an advanced solid tumor such as melanoma, head and neck, liver or kidney cancer. The V gene is TRBV18, the J gene TRBJ1-1; TRBD1 might be the D (5 bases). Specimen: CD4+ or CD8+ T cells sorted from blood, collected in a trial of the OX40 agonist ivuxolimab. The CDR3 DNA is TGTGCCAGCTCAACTAACTCGGGGCAGATTGAAGCTTTCTTT. Translating gives CASSTNSGQIEAFF.